The text below deals with one T cell receptor beta chain. At one of its ends the junction is not consistent with the germline gene, which may arise from a read error. This specimen belongs to a study of blood T cell repertoires in COVID-19. Germline lookup yields CDR1 KGHDR and CDR2 SFDVKD. CDR3 length equals 12 residues. Study processing details: How many nucleated cells were present was estimated from reference gene primer amplification. Only in-frame clones appear in the TCRdb table, and some are missing; sequencing was by immunoSEQ multiplex PCR. V and J calls and clone size follow that table, whereas D and trimming were derived from the DNA. The table records 160,000 or so clones, approximately 92% of them present only once.

Sample: peripheral blood. The chain combines TRBV24-1 with TRBJ2-7, with 11 bases matching TRBD1. The sequence was collected from a woman aged 40-49 years with acute or convalescent COVID-19. The CDR3 sequence is CLEWDRGNEQYF. The CDR3, as DNA: TGCCTAGAATGGGACAGGGGGAATGAGCAGTACTTC.